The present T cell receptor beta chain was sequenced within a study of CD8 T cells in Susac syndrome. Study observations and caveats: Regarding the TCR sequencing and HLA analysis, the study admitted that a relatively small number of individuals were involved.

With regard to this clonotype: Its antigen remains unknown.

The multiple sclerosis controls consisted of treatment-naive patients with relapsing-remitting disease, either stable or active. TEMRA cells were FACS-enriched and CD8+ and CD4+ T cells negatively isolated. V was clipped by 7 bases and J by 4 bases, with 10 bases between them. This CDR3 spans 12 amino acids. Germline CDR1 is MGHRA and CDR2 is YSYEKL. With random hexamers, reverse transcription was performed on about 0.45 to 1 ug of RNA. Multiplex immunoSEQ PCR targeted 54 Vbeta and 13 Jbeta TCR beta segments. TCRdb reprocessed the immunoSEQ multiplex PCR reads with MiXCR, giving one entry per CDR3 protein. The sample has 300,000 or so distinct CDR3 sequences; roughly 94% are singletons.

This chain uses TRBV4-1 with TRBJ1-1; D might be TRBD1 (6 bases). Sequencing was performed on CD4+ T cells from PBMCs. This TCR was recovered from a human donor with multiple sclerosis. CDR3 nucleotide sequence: TGCGCCAGCACGAGGGGGGGCACTGAAGCTTTCTTT. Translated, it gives CASTRGGTEAFF.